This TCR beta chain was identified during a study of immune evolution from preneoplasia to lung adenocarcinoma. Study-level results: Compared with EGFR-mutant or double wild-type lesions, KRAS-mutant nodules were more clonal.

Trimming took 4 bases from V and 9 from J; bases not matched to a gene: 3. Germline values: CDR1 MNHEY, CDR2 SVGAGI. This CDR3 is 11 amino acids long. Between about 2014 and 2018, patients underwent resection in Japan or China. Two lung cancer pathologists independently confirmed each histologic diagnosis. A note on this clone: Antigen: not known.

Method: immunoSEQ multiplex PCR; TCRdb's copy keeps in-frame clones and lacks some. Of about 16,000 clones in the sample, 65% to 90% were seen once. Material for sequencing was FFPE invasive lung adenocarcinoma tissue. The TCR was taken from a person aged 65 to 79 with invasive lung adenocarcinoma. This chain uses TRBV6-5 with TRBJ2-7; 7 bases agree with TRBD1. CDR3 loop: CASSSRQGQYF. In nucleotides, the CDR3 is TGTGCCAGCAGTTCCCGACAGGGGCAGTACTTC.